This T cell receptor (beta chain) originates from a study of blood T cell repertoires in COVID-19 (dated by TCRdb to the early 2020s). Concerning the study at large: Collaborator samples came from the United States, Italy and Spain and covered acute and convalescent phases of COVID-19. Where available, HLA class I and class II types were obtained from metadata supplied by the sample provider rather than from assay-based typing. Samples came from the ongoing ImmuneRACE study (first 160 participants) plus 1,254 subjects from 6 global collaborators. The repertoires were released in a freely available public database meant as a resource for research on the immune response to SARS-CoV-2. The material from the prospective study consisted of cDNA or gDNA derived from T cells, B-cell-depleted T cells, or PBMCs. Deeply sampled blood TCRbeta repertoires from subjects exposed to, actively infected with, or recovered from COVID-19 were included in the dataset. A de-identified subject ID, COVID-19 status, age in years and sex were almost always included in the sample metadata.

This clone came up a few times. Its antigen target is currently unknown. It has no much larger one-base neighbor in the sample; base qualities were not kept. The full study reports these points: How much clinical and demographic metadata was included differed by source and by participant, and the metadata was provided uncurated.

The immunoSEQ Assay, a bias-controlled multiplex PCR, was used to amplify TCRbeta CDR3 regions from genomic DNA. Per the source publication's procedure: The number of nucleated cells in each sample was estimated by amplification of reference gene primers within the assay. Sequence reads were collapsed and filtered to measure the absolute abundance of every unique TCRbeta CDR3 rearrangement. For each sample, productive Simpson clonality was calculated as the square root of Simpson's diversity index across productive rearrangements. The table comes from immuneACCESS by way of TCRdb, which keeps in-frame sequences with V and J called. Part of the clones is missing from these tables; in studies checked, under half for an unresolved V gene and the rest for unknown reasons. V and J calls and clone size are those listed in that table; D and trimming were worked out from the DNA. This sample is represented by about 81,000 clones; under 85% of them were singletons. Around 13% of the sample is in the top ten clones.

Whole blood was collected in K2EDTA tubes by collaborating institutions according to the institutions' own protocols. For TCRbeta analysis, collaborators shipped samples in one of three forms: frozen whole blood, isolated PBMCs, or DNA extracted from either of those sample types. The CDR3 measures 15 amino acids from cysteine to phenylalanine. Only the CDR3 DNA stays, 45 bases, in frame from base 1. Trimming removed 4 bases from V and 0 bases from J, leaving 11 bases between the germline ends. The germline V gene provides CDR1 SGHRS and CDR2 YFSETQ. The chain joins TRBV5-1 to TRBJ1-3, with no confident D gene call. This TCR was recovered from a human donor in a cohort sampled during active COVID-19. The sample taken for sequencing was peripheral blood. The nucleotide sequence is TGCGCCAGCAGCACCGAGGGTACCTCTGGAAACACCATATATTTT. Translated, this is CASSTEGTSGNTIYF.